This TCR beta chain emerged from a study of cytomegalovirus exposure and HLA in healthy donors. Study-wide points: Later on, an analysis tied 15,000 to 20,000 TCR beta sequences to HLA alleles at 0.05 false discovery rate.

Researchers ran the PCR with 60 Vbeta and 13 Jbeta primers. Data came from immunoSEQ multiplex PCR; TCRdb stores just in-frame clones and leaves some out. The sample contains about 270,000 clones, about nine tenths of which appear only once. As for this clone: Its antigen is unidentified.

CDR1 and CDR2 from the germline V gene are SGHNT and YYREEE (reference sequence). This CDR3 spans 14 amino acids. Deletions cut 7 bases from V and 5 bases from J, with 18 bases between. What was sequenced was PBMCs. The sequence derives from a man aged 35 to 55 in good health and CMV-seropositive. The genes are TRBV5-4 and TRBJ2-5, with D possibly TRBD2 on 6 matching bases. Here the CDR3 DNA reads TGTGCCAGCTCGCGGGGTCAAGACCGGGAGACCCAGTACTTC. It translates to CASSRGQDRETQYF.